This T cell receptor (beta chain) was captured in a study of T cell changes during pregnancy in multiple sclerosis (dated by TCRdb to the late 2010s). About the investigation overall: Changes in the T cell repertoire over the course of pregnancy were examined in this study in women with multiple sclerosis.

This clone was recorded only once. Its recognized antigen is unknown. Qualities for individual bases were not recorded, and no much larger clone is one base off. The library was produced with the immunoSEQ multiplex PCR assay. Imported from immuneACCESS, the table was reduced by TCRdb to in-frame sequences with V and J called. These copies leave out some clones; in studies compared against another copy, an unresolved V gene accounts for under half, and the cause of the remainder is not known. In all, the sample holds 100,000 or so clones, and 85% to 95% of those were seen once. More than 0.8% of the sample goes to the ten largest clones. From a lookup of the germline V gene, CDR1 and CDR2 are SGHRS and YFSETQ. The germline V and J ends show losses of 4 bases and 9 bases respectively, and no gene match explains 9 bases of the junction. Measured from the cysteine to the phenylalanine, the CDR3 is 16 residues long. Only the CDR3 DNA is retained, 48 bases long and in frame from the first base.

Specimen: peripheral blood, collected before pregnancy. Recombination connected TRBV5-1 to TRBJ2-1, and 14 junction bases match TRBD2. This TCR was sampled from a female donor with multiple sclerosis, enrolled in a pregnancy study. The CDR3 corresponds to CASSVEPGLAGVEQFF. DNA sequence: TGCGCCAGCAGCGTCGAACCGGGACTAGCGGGAGTTGAGCAGTTCTTC.